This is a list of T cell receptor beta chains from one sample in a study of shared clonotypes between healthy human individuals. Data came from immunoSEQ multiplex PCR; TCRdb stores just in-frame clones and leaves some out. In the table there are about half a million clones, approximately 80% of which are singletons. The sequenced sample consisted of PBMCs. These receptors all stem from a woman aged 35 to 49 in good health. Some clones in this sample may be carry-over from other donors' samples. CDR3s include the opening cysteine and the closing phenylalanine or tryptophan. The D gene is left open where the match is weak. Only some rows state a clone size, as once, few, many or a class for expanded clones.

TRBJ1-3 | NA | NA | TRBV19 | CASSTQASGNTIYF | TGTGCCAGTAGTACACAAGCCTCTGGAAACACCATATATTTT
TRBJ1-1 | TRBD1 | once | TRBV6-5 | CASGDREAFF | TGTGCCAGCGGGGACAGGGAAGCTTTCTTT
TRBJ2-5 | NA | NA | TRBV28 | CASSRGTNQETQYF | TGTGCCAGCAGTCGGGGGACAAATCAAGAGACCCAGTACTTC
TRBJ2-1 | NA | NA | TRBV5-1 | CASSFVNEQFF | TGCGCCAGCAGCTTCGTCAATGAGCAGTTCTTC
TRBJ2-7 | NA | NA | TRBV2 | CASRLSGGPYEQYF | TGTGCCAGCAGACTTAGCGGAGGGCCCTACGAGCAGTACTTC
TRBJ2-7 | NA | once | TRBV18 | CASSRTDSSEQYF | TGTGCCAGCTCACGCACCGACTCATCGGAGCAGTACTTC
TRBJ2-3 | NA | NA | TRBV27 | CASSLPDRGTQYF | TGTGCCAGCAGTTTACCCGACCGGGGCACGCAGTATTTT
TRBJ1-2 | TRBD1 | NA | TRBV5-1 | CASSRGTGEDGYTF | TGCGCCAGCAGCAGGGGGACAGGGGAGGACGGCTACACCTTC
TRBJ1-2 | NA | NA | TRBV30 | CAWRPLGGTLYYGYTF | TGTGCCTGGAGGCCCCTGGGGGGGACACTTTACTATGGCTACACCTTC
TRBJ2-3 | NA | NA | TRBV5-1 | CASSPRILGADTQYF | TGCGCCAGTAGCCCCCGGATCCTTGGAGCAGATACGCAGTATTTT
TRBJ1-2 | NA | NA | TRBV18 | CASSPQDIYGYTF | TGTGCCAGCTCACCACAGGACATTTATGGCTACACCTTC
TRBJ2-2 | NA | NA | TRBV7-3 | CASSLMSGDYSGELFF | TGTGCCAGCAGCTTAATGTCAGGGGATTATTCCGGGGAGCTGTTTTTT
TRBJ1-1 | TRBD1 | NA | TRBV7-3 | CASSLRPGQGKNTEAFF | TGTGCCAGCAGCTTACGGCCGGGACAGGGTAAGAATACTGAAGCTTTCTTT
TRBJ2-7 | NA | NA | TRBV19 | CASSFGTGYEQYF | TGTGCCAGTAGTTTCGGCACAGGTTACGAGCAGTACTTC
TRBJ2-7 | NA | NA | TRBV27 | CASSLRRTYEQYF | TGTGCCAGCAGTTTAAGGCGGACCTACGAGCAGTACTTC
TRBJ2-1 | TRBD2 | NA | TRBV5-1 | CASRLAGGPRNEQFF | TGCGCCAGCAGACTAGCGGGAGGGCCACGGAATGAGCAGTTCTTC
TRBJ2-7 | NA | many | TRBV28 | CASRNVGTFHEQYF | TGTGCCAGCAGAAACGTAGGGACATTCCACGAGCAGTACTTC
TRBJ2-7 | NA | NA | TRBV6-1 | CASSEGAPEHYEQYF | TGTGCCAGCAGTGAAGGGGCCCCTGAACACTACGAGCAGTACTTC
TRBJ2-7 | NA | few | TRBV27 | CASSTWERYTYEQYF | TGTGCCAGCAGTACCTGGGAGCGTTATACCTACGAGCAGTACTTC
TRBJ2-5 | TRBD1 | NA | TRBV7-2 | CASSFYQQGGTQYF | TGTGCCAGCAGCTTCTACCAACAGGGGGGGACCCAGTACTTC
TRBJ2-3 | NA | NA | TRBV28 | CASSPDSLDTQYF | TGTGCCAGCAGTCCGGACTCTTTGGATACGCAGTATTTT
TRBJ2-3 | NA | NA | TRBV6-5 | CASRHPSTDTQYF | TGTGCCAGCAGGCACCCTAGCACAGATACGCAGTATTTT
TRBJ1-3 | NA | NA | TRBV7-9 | CASSSTVSGNTIYF | TGTGCCAGCAGCTCAACAGTGAGTGGAAACACCATATATTTT
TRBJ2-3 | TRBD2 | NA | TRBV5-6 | CASSLGGGIDTQYF | TGTGCCAGCAGCTTGGGGGGAGGGATTGATACGCAGTATTTT
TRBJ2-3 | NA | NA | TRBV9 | CASSPGFTGTQYF | TGTGCCAGCAGCCCAGGGTTCACAGGTACGCAGTATTTT
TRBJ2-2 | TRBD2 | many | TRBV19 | CASRLAGGRDTGELFF | TGTGCCAGTCGACTAGCGGGAGGGCGGGACACCGGGGAGCTGTTTTTT
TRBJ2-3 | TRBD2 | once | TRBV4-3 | CASSQYGGERDTQYF | TGCGCCAGCAGCCAATATGGGGGGGAGAGAGATACGCAGTATTTT
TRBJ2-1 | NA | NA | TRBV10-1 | CASPITLSGWANEQFF | TGCGCCAGCCCGATAACCCTGTCAGGGTGGGCGAATGAGCAGTTCTTC
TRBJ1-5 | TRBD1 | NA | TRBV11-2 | CASTPQGTNQPQHF | TGTGCCAGCACCCCACAGGGGACCAATCAGCCCCAGCATTTT
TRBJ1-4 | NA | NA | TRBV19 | CASSTGTATNEKLFF | TGTGCCAGTAGTACTGGGACGGCTACTAATGAAAAACTGTTTTTT